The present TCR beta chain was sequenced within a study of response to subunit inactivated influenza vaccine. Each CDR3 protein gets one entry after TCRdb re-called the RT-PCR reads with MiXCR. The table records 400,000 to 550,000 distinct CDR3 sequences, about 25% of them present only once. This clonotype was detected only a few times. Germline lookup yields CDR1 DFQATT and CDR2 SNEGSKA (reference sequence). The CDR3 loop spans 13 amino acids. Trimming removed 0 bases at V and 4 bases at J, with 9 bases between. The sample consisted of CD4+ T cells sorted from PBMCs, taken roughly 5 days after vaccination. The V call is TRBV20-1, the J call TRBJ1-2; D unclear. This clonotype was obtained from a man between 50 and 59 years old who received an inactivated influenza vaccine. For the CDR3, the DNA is TGCAGTGCTAGAGATATGGGAGGCTATGGCTACACCTTC. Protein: CSARDMGGYGYTF.